The TCR beta chain described here comes from a study of T cell clonality in common variable immunodeficiency. Notes on the study in general: Common variable immunodeficiency TCR beta sequences reportedly had fewer deletions and N-nucleotide insertions.

CDR3 length: 14 amino acids. With 0 bases clipped from V and 6 bases from J, the junction kept 2 bases outside the gene matches. CDR1 is KGHSH and CDR2 is LQKENI in the germline V gene. This clone was seen only a few times. Its antigen remains unidentified. The sequenced fragment ends 3 residues before the CDR3 boundary, so the rest is inferred from the germline J gene. Of CVID subjects, more than twelve were female and roughly 29 male, mean age approximately 44. Blood came from CVID subjects not ill and not taking immunomodulatory or immunosuppressive medication. Sequencing input was equivalent genomic DNA from CVID and controls. Only in-frame clones appear in the TCRdb table, and some are missing; sequencing was by immunoSEQ multiplex PCR. In total the sample includes more than 7,000 clones, none of them seen once.

The sequence was collected from a human donor with common variable immunodeficiency. V and J are TRBV18 and TRBJ2-3, with 8 positions matching TRBD2. The sample was peripheral blood mononuclear cells. The sequenced part of the CDR3 DNA is TGTGCCAGCTCACCACCGTCGGGGGGGGATACG. Protein sequence: CASSPPSGGDT. In full, the CDR3 is CASSPPSGGDTQYF.